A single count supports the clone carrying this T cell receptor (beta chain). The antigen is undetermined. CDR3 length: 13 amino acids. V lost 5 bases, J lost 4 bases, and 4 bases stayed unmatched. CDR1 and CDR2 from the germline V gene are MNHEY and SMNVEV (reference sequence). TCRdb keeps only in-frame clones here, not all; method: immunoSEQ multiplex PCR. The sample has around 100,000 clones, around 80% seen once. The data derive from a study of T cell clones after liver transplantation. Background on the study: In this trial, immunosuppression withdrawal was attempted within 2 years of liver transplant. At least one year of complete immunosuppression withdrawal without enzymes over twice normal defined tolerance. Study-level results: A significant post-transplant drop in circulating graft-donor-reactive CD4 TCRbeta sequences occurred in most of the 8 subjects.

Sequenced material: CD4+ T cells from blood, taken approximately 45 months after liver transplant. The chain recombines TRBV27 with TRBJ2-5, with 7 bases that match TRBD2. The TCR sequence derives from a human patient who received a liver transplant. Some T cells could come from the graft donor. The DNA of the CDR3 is TGTGCCAGCAGTAGCTGGGAGGGAGAGACCCAGTACTTC. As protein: CASSSWEGETQYF.